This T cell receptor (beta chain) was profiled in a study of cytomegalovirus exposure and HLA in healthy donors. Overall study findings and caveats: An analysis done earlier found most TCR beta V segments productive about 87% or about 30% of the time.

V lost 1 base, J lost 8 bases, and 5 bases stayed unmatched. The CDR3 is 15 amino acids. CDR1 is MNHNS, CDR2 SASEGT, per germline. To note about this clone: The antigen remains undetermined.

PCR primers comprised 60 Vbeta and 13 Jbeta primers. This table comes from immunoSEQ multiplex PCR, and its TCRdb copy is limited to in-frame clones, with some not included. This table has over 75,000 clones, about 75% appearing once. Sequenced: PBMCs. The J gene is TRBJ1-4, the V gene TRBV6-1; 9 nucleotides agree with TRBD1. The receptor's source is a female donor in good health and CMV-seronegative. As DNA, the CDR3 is TGTGCCAGCAGTGAAGTGGGACAGGGTTACGAAAAACTGTTTTTT. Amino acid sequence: CASSEVGQGYEKLFF.